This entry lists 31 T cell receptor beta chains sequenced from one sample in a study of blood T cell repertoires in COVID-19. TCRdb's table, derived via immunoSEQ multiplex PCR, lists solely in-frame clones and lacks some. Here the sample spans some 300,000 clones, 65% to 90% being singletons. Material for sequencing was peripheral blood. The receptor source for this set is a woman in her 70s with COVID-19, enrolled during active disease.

The CDR3 DNA is TGCGCCAGCAGTGGGACTAGCGGGGGCCAAGGAGAGACCCAGTACTTC. This sequence encodes CASSGTSGGQGETQYF. The chain carries TRBV10-2 and TRBJ2-5; 13 nucleotides agree with TRBD2. With V trimmed by 4 bases and J by 4 bases, 6 bases remained unmatched. CDR3 length equals 16 residues. From germline, CDR1 is WSHSY and CDR2 SAAADI.

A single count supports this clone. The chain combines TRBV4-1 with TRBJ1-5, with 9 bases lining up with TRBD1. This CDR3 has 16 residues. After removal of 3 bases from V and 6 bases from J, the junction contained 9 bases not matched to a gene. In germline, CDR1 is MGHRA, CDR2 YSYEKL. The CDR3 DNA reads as TGCGCCAGCAGCCAGGCCCGGGACAGGGAAGGTCAGCCCCAGCATTTT. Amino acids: CASSQARDREGQPQHF.

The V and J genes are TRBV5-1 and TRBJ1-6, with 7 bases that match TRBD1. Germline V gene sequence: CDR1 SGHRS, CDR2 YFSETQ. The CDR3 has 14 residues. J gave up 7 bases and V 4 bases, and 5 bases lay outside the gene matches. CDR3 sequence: CASSPGTVNSPLHF. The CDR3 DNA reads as TGCGCCAGCAGCCCCGGGACAGTAAATTCACCCCTCCACTTT.

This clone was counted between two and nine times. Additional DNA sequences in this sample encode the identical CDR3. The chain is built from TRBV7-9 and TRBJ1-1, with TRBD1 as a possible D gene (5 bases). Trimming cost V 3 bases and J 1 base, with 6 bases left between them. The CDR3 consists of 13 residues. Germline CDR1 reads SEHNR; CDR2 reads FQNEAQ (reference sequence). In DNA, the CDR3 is TGTGCCAGCAGCTTTACAGGGAACACTGAAGCTTTCTTT. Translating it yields CASSFTGNTEAFF.

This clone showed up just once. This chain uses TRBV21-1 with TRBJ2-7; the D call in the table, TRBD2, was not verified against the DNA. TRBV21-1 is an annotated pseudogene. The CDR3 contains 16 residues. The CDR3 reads CASSTRRTGPNYEQYF. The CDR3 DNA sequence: TGTGCCAGCAGCACGCGGAGGACGGGCCCCAACTACGAGCAGTACTTC.

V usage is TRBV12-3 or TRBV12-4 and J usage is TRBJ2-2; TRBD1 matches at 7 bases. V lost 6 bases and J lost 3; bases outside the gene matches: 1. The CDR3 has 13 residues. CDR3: CASRRGHTGELFF. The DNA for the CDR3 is TGTGCCAGCAGGAGGGGGCACACCGGGGAGCTGTTTTTT.

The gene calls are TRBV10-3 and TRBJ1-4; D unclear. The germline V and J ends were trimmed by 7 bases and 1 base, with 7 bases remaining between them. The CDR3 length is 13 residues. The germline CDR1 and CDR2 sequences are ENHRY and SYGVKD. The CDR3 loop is CAIITETNEKLFF. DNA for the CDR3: TGTGCCATCATTACAGAAACTAATGAAAAACTGTTTTTT.

CDR3 nucleotide sequence: TGTGCCAGCTCAAGAGGACAGGGTGATATTGGCGGCTACACCTTC. Its translation: CASSRGQGDIGGYTF. The chain couples TRBV18 to TRBJ1-2; 8 positions match TRBD1. The CDR3 length is 15 residues. The V gene's germline CDR1 is KGHSH and CDR2 LQKENI. The junction had 13 bases not matched to a gene; V was cut back by 5 bases and J by 8 bases. Full variable domain (outside the CDR3, taken from reference TRBV18 and TRBJ1-2): NAGVMQNPRHLVRRRGQEARLRCSPMKGHSHVYWYRQLPEEGLKFMVYLQKENIIDESGMPKERFSAEFPKEGPSILRIQQVVRGDSAAYFCASSRGQGDIGGYTFGSGTRLTVV.

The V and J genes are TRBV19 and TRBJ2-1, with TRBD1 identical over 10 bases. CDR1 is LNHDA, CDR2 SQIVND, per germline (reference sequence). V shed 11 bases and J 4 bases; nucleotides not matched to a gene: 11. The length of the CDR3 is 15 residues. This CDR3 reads CASSPGQGIYNEQFF. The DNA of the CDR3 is TGTGCCTCATCACCGGGACAGGGGATATACAATGAGCAGTTCTTC.

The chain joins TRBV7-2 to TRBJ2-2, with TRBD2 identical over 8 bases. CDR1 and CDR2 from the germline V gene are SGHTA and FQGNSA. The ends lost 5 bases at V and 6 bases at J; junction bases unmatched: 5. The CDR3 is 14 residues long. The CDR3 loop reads CASSRSGESGELFF. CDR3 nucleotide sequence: TGTGCCAGCAGCCGTAGCGGGGAGTCCGGGGAGCTGTTTTTT. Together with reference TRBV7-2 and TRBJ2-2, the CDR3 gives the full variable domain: GAGVSQSPSNKVTEKGKDVELRCDPISGHTALYWYRQSLGQGLEFLIYFQGNSAPDKSGLPSDRFSAERTGGSVSTLTIQRTQQEDSAVYLCASSRSGESGELFFGEGSRLTVL.

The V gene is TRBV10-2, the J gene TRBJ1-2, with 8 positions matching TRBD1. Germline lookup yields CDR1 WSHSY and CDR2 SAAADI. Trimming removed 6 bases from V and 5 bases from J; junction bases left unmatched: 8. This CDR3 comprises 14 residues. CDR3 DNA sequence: TGCGCCAGCAGGAACAGGGGGGGGGCTTATGGCTACACCTTC. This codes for CASRNRGGAYGYTF.

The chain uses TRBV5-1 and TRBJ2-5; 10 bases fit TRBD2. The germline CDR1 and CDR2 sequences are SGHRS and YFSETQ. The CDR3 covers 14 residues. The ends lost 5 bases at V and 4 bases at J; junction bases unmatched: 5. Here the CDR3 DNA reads TGCGCCAGCAGTCAGGGACTAGCGCGAGAGACCCAGTACTTC. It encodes CASSQGLARETQYF.

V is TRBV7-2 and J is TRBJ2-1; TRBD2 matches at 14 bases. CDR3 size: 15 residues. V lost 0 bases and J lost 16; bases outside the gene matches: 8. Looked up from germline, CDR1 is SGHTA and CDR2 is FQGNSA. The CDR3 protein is CASSLAPATSGGGFF. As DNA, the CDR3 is TGTGCCAGCAGCTTAGCGCCGGCGACTAGCGGGGGGGGCTTCTTC.

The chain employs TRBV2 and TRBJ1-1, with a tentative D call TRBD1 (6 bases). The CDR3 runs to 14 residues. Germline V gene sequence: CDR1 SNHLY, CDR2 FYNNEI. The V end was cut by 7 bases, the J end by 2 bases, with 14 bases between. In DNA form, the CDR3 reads TGTGCCAGCAAATCAGACAGGTCTAACACTGAAGCTTTCTTT. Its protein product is CASKSDRSNTEAFF.

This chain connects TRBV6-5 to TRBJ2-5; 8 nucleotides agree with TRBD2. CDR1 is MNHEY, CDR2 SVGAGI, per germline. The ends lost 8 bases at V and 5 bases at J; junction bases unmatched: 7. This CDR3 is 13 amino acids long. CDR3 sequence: CASSAGARETQYF. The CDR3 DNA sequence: TGTGCCAGCTCAGCGGGGGCCAGGGAGACCCAGTACTTC.

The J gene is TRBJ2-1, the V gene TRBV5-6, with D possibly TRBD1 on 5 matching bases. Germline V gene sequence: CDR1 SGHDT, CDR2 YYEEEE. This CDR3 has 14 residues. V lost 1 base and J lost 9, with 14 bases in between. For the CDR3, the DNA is TGTGCCAGCAGCTTGCCCTCCTCTGGGGCTGAGCAGTTCTTC. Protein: CASSLPSSGAEQFF.

Written as DNA, the CDR3 is TGTGCCAGCAGTCGGCAGGGGGCGGCTAATGAAAAACTGTTTTTT. Amino acid sequence: CASSRQGAANEKLFF. The genes are TRBV6-6 and TRBJ1-4; 8 bases line up with TRBD1. With 5 bases clipped from V and 3 bases from J, the junction kept 5 bases outside the gene matches. The germline V gene has CDR1 MNHNY and CDR2 SVGAGI (reference sequence). The CDR3 has 15 amino acids.

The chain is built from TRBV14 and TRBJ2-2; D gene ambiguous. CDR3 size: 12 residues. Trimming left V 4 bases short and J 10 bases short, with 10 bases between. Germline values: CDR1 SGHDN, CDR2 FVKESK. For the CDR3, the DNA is TGTGCCAGCAGCCCTACCAACGTGGAGCTGTTTTTT. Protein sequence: CASSPTNVELFF.

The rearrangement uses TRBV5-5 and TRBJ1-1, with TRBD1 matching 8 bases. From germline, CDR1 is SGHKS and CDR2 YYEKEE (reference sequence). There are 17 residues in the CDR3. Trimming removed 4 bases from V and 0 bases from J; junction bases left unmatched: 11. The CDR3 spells CASSRQGTSSMNTEAFF. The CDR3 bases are TGTGCCAGCAGCCGACAGGGGACCTCCTCAATGAACACTGAAGCTTTCTTT.

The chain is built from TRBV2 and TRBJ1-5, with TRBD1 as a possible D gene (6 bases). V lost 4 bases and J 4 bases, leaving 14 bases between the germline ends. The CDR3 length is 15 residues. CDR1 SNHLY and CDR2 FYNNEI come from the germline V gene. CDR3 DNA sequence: TGTGCCAGCAGTGGCAGGGGTAGAGATAATCAGCCCCAGCATTTT. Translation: CASSGRGRDNQPQHF.

The DNA for the CDR3 is TGTGCCAGCAGCTTGGCTAGCGGGGGGGCGTTAGCCAAAAACATTCAGTACTTC. Residues: CASSLASGGALAKNIQYF. The V call is TRBV28, the J call TRBJ2-4, with 12 bases aligning to TRBD2. The CDR3 has 18 amino acids. Trimming at V came to 6 bases and at J to 0 bases, leaving 9 bases not matched to a gene. Germline V gives CDR1 MDHEN, CDR2 SYDVKM.

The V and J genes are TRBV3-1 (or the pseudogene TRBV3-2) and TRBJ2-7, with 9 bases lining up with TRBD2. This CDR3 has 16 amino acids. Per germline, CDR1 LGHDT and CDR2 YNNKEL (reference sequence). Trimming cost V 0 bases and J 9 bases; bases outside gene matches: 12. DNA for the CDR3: TGTGCCAGCAGCCAAGAAGGCCTAGCGGGGAGTCGTGGGCAGTACTTC. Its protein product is CASSQEGLAGSRGQYF.

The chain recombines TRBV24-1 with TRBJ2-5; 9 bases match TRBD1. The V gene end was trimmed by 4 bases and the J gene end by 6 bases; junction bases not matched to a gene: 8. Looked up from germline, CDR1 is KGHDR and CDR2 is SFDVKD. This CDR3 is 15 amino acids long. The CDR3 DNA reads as TGTGCCACCAGTGAGGCCCGACAGGGGGGACAGACCCAGTACTTC. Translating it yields CATSEARQGGQTQYF.

CDR3 region: CASSPGTGLSGANVLTF. For the CDR3, the DNA is TGTGCCAGCAGCCCCGGGACAGGGTTATCTGGGGCCAACGTCCTGACTTTC. The chain employs TRBV13 and TRBJ2-6, with TRBD1 matching over 9 bases. This CDR3 region has 17 residues. V gave up 5 bases and J gave up 1 base; unmatched junction bases: 6. Germline V lookup: CDR1 PRHDT, CDR2 FYEKMQ (reference sequence).

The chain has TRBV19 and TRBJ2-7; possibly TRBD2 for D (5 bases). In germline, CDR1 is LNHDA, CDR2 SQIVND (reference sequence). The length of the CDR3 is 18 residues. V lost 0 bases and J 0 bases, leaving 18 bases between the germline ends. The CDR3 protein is CASSIDYTRTGSSYEQYF. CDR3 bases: TGTGCCAGTAGTATAGACTACACTCGGACGGGGAGCTCCTACGAGCAGTACTTC.

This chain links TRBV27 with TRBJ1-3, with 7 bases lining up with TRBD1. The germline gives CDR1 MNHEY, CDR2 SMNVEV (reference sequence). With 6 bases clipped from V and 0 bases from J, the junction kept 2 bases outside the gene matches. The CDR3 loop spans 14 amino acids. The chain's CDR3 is CASRGTDSGNTIYF. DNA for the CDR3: TGTGCCAGCAGGGGGACAGACTCTGGAAACACCATATATTTT.

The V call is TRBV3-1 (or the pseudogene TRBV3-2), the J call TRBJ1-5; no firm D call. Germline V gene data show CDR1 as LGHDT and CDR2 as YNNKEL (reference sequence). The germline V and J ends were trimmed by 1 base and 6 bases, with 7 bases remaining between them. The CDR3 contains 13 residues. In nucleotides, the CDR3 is TGTGCCAGCAGCCAAGGGACTACTCAGCCCCAGCATTTT. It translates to CASSQGTTQPQHF.

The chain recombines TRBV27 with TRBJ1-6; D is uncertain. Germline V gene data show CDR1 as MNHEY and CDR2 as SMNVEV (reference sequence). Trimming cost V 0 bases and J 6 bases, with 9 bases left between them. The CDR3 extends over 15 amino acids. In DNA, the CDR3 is TGTGCCAGCAGTTTATCTTCCAGTCGTAATTCACCCCTCCACTTT. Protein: CASSLSSSRNSPLHF.

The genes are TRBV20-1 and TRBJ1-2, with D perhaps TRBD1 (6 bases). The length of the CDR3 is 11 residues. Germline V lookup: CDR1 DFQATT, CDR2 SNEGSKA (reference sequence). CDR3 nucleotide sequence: TGCAGCACTACAGGGCCTTATGGCTACACCTTC. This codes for CSTTGPYGYTF.

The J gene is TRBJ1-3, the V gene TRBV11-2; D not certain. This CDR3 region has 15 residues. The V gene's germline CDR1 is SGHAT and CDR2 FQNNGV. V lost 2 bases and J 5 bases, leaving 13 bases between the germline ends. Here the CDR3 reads CASSLPPGPRNTIYF. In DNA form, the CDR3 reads TGTGCCAGCAGCTTACCCCCAGGCCCTCGAAACACCATATATTTT.

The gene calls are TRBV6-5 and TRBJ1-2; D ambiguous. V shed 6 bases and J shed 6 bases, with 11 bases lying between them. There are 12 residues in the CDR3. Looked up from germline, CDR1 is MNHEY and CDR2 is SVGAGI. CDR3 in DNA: TGTGCCAGCAGCTCCCAGGTCAATGGCTACACCTTC. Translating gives CASSSQVNGYTF.